Shown below are 32 T cell receptor beta chains from a single sample sequenced in a study of T cells in Graves' hyperthyroidism and ophthalmopathy. TCR beta CDR3 sequences were amplified from RNA transcripts. First-round RT-PCR of the TCR CDR3 relied on the HTBI primer set. TCRdb ran MiXCR on the multiplex PCR reads and lists one entry per CDR3 protein. The sample consists of 300,000 to 500,000 distinct CDR3 sequences, under 15% of them appearing once. The specimen was blood. The receptors shown here come from a woman aged 25-40 years with Graves' hyperthyroidism.

The genes are TRBV3-1 and TRBJ2-5, with 8 bases identical to TRBD2. This CDR3 is 19 amino acids long. Trimming took 1 base from V and 1 from J; bases not matched to a gene: 14. Germline CDR1 LGHDT, CDR2 YNNKEL (reference sequence). The DNA of the CDR3 is TGTGCCAGCAGCCAAGGCGGTCTAGTAGGTAGCGGGACCCAAGAGACCCAGTACTTC. Amino acids: CASSQGGLVGSGTQETQYF.

Points on this clonotype: One end of the junction fails to match germline, which may point to a read error. This chain connects TRBV5-1 to TRBJ1-1; D perhaps matches TRBD1 (6 bases). In germline, CDR1 is SGHRS, CDR2 YFSETQ. This CDR3 comprises 15 residues. Here the CDR3 reads CASNLDSLIGTEAFF. DNA of the CDR3: TGCGCCAGCAACTTGGACAGCCTGATTGGTACTGAAGCTTTCTTT.

This clonotype has a count of ten or more. CDR3 sequence: CASSQVAGPGELFF. DNA for the CDR3: TGTGCCAGCAGCCAAGTGGCAGGCCCCGGGGAGCTGTTTTTT. This sequence joins TRBV3-1 and TRBJ2-2, with D hard to call. The V and J ends lost 1 base and 6 bases respectively, with 9 bases between them. CDR1 is LGHDT and CDR2 is YNNKEL in the germline V gene (reference sequence). This CDR3 has 14 amino acids.

The chain employs TRBV5-6 and TRBJ2-3; TRBD2 matches at 7 bases. V dropped 3 bases and J dropped 3; count of bases not matched to a gene: 4. Germline V gene data show CDR1 as SGHDT and CDR2 as YYEEEE. The CDR3 has 14 amino acids. For the CDR3, the DNA is TGTGCCAGCAGCTACCGGCGGGAGACAGATACGCAGTATTTT. Protein product: CASSYRRETDTQYF.

This clonotype came up a few times. This chain connects TRBV7-3 to TRBJ2-7, with a weak D call TRBD1 (6 bases). The V gene's germline CDR1 is SGHTA and CDR2 FQGTGA. This CDR3 region has 14 residues. V was shortened by 2 bases and J by 6 bases, with 14 bases between the two germline ends. CDR3 loop: CASSLDRYSLEQYF. For the CDR3, the DNA is TGTGCCAGCAGCTTAGACAGGTATTCCCTCGAGCAGTACTTC.

This clonotype was observed many times. The CDR3 DNA reads as TGTGCCAGCAGTTTTCGAGGGCAGACCTACAATGAGCAGTTCTTC. This encodes CASSFRGQTYNEQFF. The gene calls are TRBV27 and TRBJ2-1; tentative D call: TRBD2 (5 bases). The CDR3 is 15 amino acids. From germline, CDR1 is MNHEY and CDR2 SMNVEV (reference sequence). V was trimmed by 3 bases and J by 2 bases, leaving 11 bases between them.

The chain is built from TRBV3-1 and TRBJ2-7; TRBD1 aligns across 9 bases. CDR3 length equals 16 residues. V shed 5 bases and J 6 bases; nucleotides not matched to a gene: 14. Germline-derived CDR1 and CDR2 are LGHDT and YNNKEL (reference sequence). CDR3 sequence reads: CASSYSPGQGLLEQYF. Written as DNA, the CDR3 is TGTGCCAGCAGCTACTCGCCGGGACAGGGACTTCTCGAGCAGTACTTC.

The genes are TRBV28 and TRBJ2-5, with 8 bases that match TRBD2. The germline CDR1 and CDR2 sequences are MDHEN and SYDVKM. V shed 2 bases and J 3 bases; nucleotides not matched to a gene: 8. The CDR3 loop spans 16 amino acids. CDR3 region: CASSLNSGGVEETQYF. The CDR3 coding sequence is TGTGCCAGCAGTTTAAACTCGGGAGGGGTGGAAGAGACCCAGTACTTC. Full variable domain (outside the CDR3, taken from reference TRBV28 and TRBJ2-5): DVKVTQSSRYLVKRTGEKVFLECVQDMDHENMFWYRQDPGLGLRLIYFSYDVKMKEKGDIPEGYSVSREKKERFSLILESASTNQTSMYLCASSLNSGGVEETQYFGPGTRLLVL.

This clonotype was seen many times. V and J are TRBV6-1 and TRBJ2-7; 10 nucleotides agree with TRBD2. Germline values: CDR1 MNHNS, CDR2 SASEGT. CDR3 length equals 14 residues. V trimming: 7 bases; J trimming: 5 bases; junction bases outside the gene matches: 8. The CDR3 sequence: CASTGGLAGDEQYF. The CDR3, as DNA: TGTGCCAGCACCGGCGGCCTAGCGGGGGACGAGCAGTACTTC.

This clonotype came up many times. This chain connects TRBV28 to TRBJ2-7, with D tentatively TRBD1 (6 bases). The CDR3 is made up of 12 amino acids. Trimming stripped 10 bases from V and 3 bases from J, with 13 bases between. The germline V gene has CDR1 MDHEN and CDR2 SYDVKM. CDR3 protein: CATRGIFYEQYF. DNA for the CDR3: TGTGCCACCAGGGGTATTTTCTACGAGCAGTACTTC.

The chain is built from TRBV6-1 and TRBJ2-3, with 9 positions matching TRBD1. Germline-derived CDR1 and CDR2 are MNHNS and SASEGT. V was clipped by 2 bases and J by 9 bases; unmatched bases: 9. The CDR3 extends over 15 amino acids. In DNA form, the CDR3 reads TGTGCCAGCAGTGAAACAGGACAGGGGAGGGGAACGCAGTATTTT. Protein: CASSETGQGRGTQYF.

This chain links TRBV20-1 with TRBJ2-1; D is ambiguous. CDR3 size: 10 residues. V lost 3 bases to trimming and J lost 7 bases, with 4 bases between them. CDR1 and CDR2 (germline): DFQATT, SNEGSKA (reference sequence). The CDR3 sequence is CSASWNEQFF. CDR3 in DNA: TGCAGTGCTAGCTGGAATGAGCAGTTCTTC.

This clonotype was counted a few times. The V call is TRBV5-1, the J call TRBJ2-3, with a weak D call TRBD1 (6 bases). V was trimmed by 5 bases and J by 0 bases, leaving 13 bases between them. CDR3 length: 15 amino acids. Germline V gene sequence: CDR1 SGHRS, CDR2 YFSETQ. DNA for the CDR3: TGCGCCAGCAGGCGCACAGGGATTAGCACAGATACGCAGTATTTT. Protein product: CASRRTGISTDTQYF.

The chain recombines TRBV20-1 with TRBJ2-7; D is uncertain. CDR3 length: 13 amino acids. The V end was cut by 5 bases, the J end by 2 bases, with 13 bases between. Germline lookup yields CDR1 DFQATT and CDR2 SNEGSKA (reference sequence). CDR3: CSAFSRKAYEQYF. In nucleotides, the CDR3 is TGCAGTGCTTTCTCGAGGAAAGCCTACGAGCAGTACTTC.

The rearrangement joins TRBV5-1 to TRBJ2-1, with 7 bases that match TRBD1. The CDR3 is 12 amino acids. The germline gives CDR1 SGHRS, CDR2 YFSETQ. V shed 0 bases and J 15 bases; nucleotides not matched to a gene: 6. CDR3 sequence (DNA): TGCGCCAGCAGCTTGGATACAGGGGCCACGTTCTTC. Translated: CASSLDTGATFF.

The chain carries TRBV3-1 and TRBJ1-2; 9 bases line up with TRBD1. Per the germline V gene, CDR1 is LGHDT and CDR2 is YNNKEL (reference sequence). The CDR3 consists of 13 residues. V trimming: 6 bases; J trimming: 4 bases; junction bases outside the gene matches: 3. The CDR3 loop is CASRLDRGYGYTF. In DNA form, the CDR3 reads TGTGCCAGCAGGCTGGACAGGGGCTATGGCTACACCTTC.

The V gene is TRBV4-2, the J gene TRBJ2-1; TRBD2 matches 8 bases. The CDR3 runs 17 residues. V shed 0 bases, J shed 7 bases, and the junction held 11 bases outside the gene matches. Germline assignment: CDR1 LGHNA and CDR2 YNFKEQ. In DNA form, the CDR3 reads TGTGCCAGCAGCCAAGATAGGTTCGGGAGGGGGGGGAATGAGCAGTTCTTC. As protein: CASSQDRFGRGGNEQFF.

This clonotype came up many times. The J gene is TRBJ2-5, the V gene TRBV27; 10 bases align to TRBD2. The junction had 5 bases not matched to a gene; V was cut back by 2 bases and J by 5 bases. The CDR3 is 15 amino acids. Germline V gene sequence: CDR1 MNHEY, CDR2 SMNVEV (reference sequence). The CDR3: CASSLEREGQETQYF. The CDR3 DNA follows: TGTGCCAGCAGTTTAGAGCGGGAGGGCCAGGAGACCCAGTACTTC.

The genes are TRBV3-1 and TRBJ2-2; D is unclear. V dropped 6 bases and J dropped 0 bases, with 11 bases sitting between them. The CDR3 consists of 15 residues. Germline values: CDR1 LGHDT, CDR2 YNNKEL (reference sequence). The CDR3 DNA sequence: TGTGCCAGCAGGTCTGCGCGCGCGAACACCGGGGAGCTGTTTTTT. This codes for CASRSARANTGELFF.

This clonotype was recorded a few times. The chain uses TRBV14 and TRBJ1-2, with a weak D call TRBD1 (5 bases). Trimming removed 5 bases at V and 4 bases at J, with 8 bases between. The CDR3 sequence is 12 residues long. Germline V gives CDR1 SGHDN, CDR2 FVKESK. CDR3 nucleotides: TGTGCCAGCAGCACGGGGGGCTATGGCTACACCTTC. Its protein is CASSTGGYGYTF.

This clonotype was seen only a few times. This may arise from a read error, as a much more abundant clone is one base away. The V call is TRBV12-3 or TRBV12-4, the J call TRBJ2-2, with TRBD1 identical over 7 bases. This CDR3 is 15 amino acids long. The CDR3 loop is CASSFGTVNTGEPFF. In DNA, the CDR3 is TGTGCCAGCAGTTTTGGGACAGTGAACACCGGGGAGCCGTTTTTT.

This clonotype was counted a few times. This chain links TRBV20-1 with TRBJ2-5; 9 nucleotides match TRBD1. V dropped 5 bases and J dropped 5; count of bases not matched to a gene: 3. The CDR3 is made up of 12 amino acids. The germline gives CDR1 DFQATT, CDR2 SNEGSKA (reference sequence). This CDR3 is CSADRGGETQYF. CDR3 coding DNA: TGCAGTGCTGACAGGGGGGGTGAGACCCAGTACTTC.

This clonotype was found many times. The J gene is TRBJ1-1, the V gene TRBV28; D ambiguous. This CDR3 is 14 amino acids long. Per germline, CDR1 MDHEN and CDR2 SYDVKM. V lost 2 bases and J lost 1, with 8 bases in between. In nucleotides, the CDR3 is TGTGCCAGCAGTTTAATGCCGCGGAACACTGAAGCTTTCTTT. It is translated as CASSLMPRNTEAFF.

This clonotype was counted at least ten times. The V and J genes are TRBV2 and TRBJ2-1, with 8 bases lining up with TRBD2. The ends lost 7 bases at V and 1 base at J; junction bases unmatched: 6. The CDR3 is made up of 15 amino acids. Germline V lookup: CDR1 SNHLY, CDR2 FYNNEI. The CDR3: CASTLASGSYNEQFF. DNA for the CDR3: TGTGCCAGCACCCTAGCTAGCGGGTCCTACAATGAGCAGTTCTTC.

Turning to this clonotype: A read error may be the cause here, since a much bigger clone is one base away. This chain joins TRBV14 and TRBJ2-7, with a tentative D call TRBD2 (6 bases). Trimming shortened V by 5 bases and J by 0 bases, and 11 bases separated the two germline ends. CDR3 size: 14 residues. Germline CDR1 reads SGHDN; CDR2 reads FVKESK. The CDR3 DNA sequence: TGTGCCAGCAGCTGGGGGGAGAGCTCCTACGAGCAGTACTTC. Encoded protein: CASSWGESSYEQYF.

This clonotype appeared many times. The CDR3 DNA is TGTGCCTGGAGTGTCGGAGACGAGCAGTACTTC. Encoded protein: CAWSVGDEQYF. The rearrangement links TRBV30 to TRBJ2-7; D is undetermined. The CDR3 is made up of 11 amino acids. V was pared by 0 bases and J by 5 bases, with 5 bases between. From germline, CDR1 is GTSNPN and CDR2 SVGIG (reference sequence).

This clonotype was observed at least ten times. The V and J genes are TRBV20-1 and TRBJ2-5; 12 positions agree with TRBD1. There are 15 residues in the CDR3. Germline CDR1 and CDR2: DFQATT and SNEGSKA (reference sequence). Trimming removed 3 bases from V and 5 bases from J; junction bases left unmatched: 7. The CDR3 bases are TGCAGTGCTAGTGAGGGACAGGGGGCCGGGGAGACCCAGTACTTC. It translates to CSASEGQGAGETQYF.

The table lists this clonotype with a few counts. CDR3 residues: CSARAVSSYNEQFF. The CDR3 DNA reads as TGCAGTGCTAGAGCCGTTAGCTCCTACAATGAGCAGTTCTTC. The V call is TRBV20-1, the J call TRBJ2-1; D not resolved. V was clipped by 1 base and J by 0 bases, with 7 bases between them. The germline V gene encodes CDR1 DFQATT and CDR2 SNEGSKA (reference sequence). This CDR3 contains 14 residues.

The chain combines TRBV29-1 with TRBJ1-1, with D maybe TRBD1 (5 bases). This CDR3 is built from 12 residues. V was pared by 7 bases and J by 0 bases, with 9 bases between. Per germline, CDR1 SQVTM and CDR2 ANQGSEA. This CDR3 reads CSGGHLNTEAFF. DNA of the CDR3: TGCAGCGGCGGACACCTGAACACTGAAGCTTTCTTT.

The chain uses TRBV3-1 and TRBJ2-3; TRBD2 matches at 10 bases. The CDR3 contains 15 residues. Per germline, CDR1 LGHDT and CDR2 YNNKEL (reference sequence). V lost 4 bases and J lost 4; bases outside the gene matches: 5. CDR3 coding DNA: TGTGCCAGCAGCCTACTAGCGGGACTCGCAGATACGCAGTATTTT. Translating gives CASSLLAGLADTQYF.

This clonotype was recorded at least ten times. This sequence joins TRBV30 and TRBJ2-7; D may match TRBD1 or TRBD2 (5 bases each). Germline CDR1 is GTSNPN and CDR2 is SVGIG (reference sequence). There are 13 residues in the CDR3. Trimming took 1 base from V and 6 from J, leaving 13 bases between them. The DNA of the CDR3 is TGTGCCTGGAGTGCGGGGACCCCCACCGAGCAGTACTTC. This codes for CAWSAGTPTEQYF.

This clonotype has just a few counts. The J gene is TRBJ2-7, the V gene TRBV20-1; D is undetermined. Germline V CDR1 and CDR2: DFQATT, SNEGSKA (reference sequence). The CDR3 runs 12 residues. The germline V and J ends were trimmed by 1 base and 3 bases, with 7 bases remaining between them. In DNA form, the CDR3 reads TGCAGTGCTAGAGTAGGATTCTACGAGCAGTACTTC. Its translation is CSARVGFYEQYF.